This TCR beta chain comes out of a study of shared clonotypes between healthy human individuals. Whole-study results and caveats: Between a handful of donors, naive CD4 clonotypes were shared at a level of around 5.2%. Researchers sampled only blood; tissue repertoires likely differ.

The table came from immunoSEQ multiplex PCR; TCRdb's copy has only in-frame clones and leaves some out. The table shows 2 million or so clones, with 85% to 95% occurring only once. Naive CD8 isolation took CD45RO-negative cells positively selected for CCR7 and excluded terminally differentiated effector memory CD45RA+ cells. Caucasian adults living in Nashville, Tennessee, provided all samples. Note on this clone: Its antigen is currently unknown.

Germline-derived CDR1 and CDR2 are MDHEN and SYDVKM. Trimming removed 3 bases from V and 7 bases from J, with 7 bases in between. This CDR3 is built from 12 residues. The specimen was naive CD8+ T cells sorted from blood. This chain uses TRBV28 with TRBJ2-1, with D possibly TRBD2 on 6 matching bases. The TCR sequence derives from a man aged 18 to 35 in good health. The CDR3: CASSFAGNEQFF. The DNA of the CDR3 is TGTGCCAGCAGTTTTGCGGGAAATGAGCAGTTCTTC.